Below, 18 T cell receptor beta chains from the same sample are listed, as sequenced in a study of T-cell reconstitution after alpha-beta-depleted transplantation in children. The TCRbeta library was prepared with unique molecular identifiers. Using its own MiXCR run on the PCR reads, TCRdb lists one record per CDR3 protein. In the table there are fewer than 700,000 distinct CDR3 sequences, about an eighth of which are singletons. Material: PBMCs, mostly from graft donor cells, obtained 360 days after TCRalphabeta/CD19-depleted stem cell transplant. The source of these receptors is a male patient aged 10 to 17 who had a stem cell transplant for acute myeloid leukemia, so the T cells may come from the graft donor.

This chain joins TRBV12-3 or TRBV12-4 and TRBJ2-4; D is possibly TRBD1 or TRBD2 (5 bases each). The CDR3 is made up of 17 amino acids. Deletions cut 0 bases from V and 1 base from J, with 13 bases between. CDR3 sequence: CASSLALGGVAKNIQYF. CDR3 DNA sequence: TGTGCCAGCAGTTTAGCGCTTGGGGGAGTCGCCAAAAACATTCAGTACTTC.

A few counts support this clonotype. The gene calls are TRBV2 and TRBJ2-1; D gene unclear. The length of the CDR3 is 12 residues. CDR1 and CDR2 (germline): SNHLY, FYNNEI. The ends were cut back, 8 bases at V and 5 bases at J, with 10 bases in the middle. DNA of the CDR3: TGTGCCAGCGGGCAGCCCCACAATGAGCAGTTCTTC. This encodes CASGQPHNEQFF.

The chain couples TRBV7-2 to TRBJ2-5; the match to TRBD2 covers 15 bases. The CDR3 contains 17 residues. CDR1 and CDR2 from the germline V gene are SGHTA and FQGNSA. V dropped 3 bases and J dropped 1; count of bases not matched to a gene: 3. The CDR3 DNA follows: TGTGCCAGCAGCTTTGGACTAGCGGGAGGGTTCCAAGAGACCCAGTACTTC. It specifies CASSFGLAGGFQETQYF.

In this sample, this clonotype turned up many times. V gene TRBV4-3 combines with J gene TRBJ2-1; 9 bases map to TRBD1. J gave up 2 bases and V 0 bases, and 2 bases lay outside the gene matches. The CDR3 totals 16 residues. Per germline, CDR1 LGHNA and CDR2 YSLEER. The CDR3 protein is CASSQDRQGAYNEQFF. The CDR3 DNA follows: TGCGCCAGCAGCCAAGACCGACAGGGGGCCTACAATGAGCAGTTCTTC.

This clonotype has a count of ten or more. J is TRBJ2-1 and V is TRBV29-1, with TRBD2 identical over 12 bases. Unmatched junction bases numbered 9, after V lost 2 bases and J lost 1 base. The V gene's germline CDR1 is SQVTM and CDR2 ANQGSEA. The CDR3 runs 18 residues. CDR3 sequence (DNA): TGCAGCGTTGAACCTAGCGGGAGGGTCGCCTTGTCCTACAATGAGCAGTTCTTC. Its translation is CSVEPSGRVALSYNEQFF.

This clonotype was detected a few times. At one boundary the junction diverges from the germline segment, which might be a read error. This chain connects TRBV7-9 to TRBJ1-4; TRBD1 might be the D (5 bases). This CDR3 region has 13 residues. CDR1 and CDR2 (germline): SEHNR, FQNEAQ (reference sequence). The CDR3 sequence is CASSLEGWTATLF. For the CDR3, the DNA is TGTGCCAGCAGCTTAGAGGGGTGGACTGCGACTCTTTTT.

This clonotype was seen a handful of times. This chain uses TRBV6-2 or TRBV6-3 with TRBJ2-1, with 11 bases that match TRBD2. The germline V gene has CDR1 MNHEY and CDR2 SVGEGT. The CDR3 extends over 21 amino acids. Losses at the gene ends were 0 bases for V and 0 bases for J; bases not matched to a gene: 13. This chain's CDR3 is CASSYSPGGSGRASSYNEQFF. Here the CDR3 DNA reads TGTGCCAGCAGTTACTCCCCCGGGGGTAGCGGGAGGGCCAGCTCCTACAATGAGCAGTTCTTC.

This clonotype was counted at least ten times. DNA for the CDR3: TGTGCCAGCAAGAGGACTACCCAAGAGACCCAGTACTTC. Residues: CASKRTTQETQYF. The chain has TRBV27 and TRBJ2-5; TRBD2 is a possible D gene (6 bases). The V end was cut by 7 bases, the J end by 1 base, with 10 bases between. Germline V gene lookup returns CDR1 MNHEY and CDR2 SMNVEV (reference sequence). The CDR3 consists of 13 residues.

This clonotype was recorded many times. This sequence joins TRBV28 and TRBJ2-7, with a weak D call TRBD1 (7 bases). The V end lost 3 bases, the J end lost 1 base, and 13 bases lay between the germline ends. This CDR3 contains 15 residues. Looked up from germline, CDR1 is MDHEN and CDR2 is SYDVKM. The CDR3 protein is CASSFKGGQSYEQYF. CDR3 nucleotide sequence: TGTGCCAGCAGTTTCAAGGGGGGACAGTCCTACGAGCAGTACTTC.

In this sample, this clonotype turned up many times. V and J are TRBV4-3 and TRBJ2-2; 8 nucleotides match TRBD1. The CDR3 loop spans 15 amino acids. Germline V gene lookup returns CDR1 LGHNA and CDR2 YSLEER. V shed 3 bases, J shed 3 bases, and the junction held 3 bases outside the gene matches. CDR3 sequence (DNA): TGCGCCAGCAGCCAGTACAGGGGGGACACCGGGGAGCTGTTTTTT. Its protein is CASSQYRGDTGELFF.

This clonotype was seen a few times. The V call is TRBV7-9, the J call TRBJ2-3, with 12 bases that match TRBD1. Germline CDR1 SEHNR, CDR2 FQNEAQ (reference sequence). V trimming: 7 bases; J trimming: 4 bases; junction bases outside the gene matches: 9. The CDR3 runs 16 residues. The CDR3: CASISEGQGAPDTQYF. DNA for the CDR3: TGTGCCAGCATCAGTGAGGGACAGGGGGCTCCAGATACGCAGTATTTT.

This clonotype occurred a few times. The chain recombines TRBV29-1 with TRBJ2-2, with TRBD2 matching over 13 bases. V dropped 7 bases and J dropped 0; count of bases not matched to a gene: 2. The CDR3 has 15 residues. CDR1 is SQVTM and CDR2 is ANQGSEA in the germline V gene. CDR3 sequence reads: CSGGLAGANTGELFF. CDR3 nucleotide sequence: TGCAGCGGTGGACTAGCGGGAGCGAACACCGGGGAGCTGTTTTTT.

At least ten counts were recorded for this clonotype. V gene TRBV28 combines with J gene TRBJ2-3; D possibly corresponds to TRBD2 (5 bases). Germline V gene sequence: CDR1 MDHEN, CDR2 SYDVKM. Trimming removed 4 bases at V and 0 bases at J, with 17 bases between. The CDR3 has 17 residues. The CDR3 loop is CASSSGSWRTSTDTQYF. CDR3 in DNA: TGTGCCAGCAGTTCGGGGTCGTGGCGGACTAGCACAGATACGCAGTATTTT.

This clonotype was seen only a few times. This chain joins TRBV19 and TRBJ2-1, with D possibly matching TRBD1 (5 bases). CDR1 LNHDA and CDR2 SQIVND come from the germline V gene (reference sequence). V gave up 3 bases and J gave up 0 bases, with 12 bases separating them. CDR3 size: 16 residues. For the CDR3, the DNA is TGTGCCAGTAGTATGTCTGGCAGGGTCTCCTACAATGAGCAGTTCTTC. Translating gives CASSMSGRVSYNEQFF.

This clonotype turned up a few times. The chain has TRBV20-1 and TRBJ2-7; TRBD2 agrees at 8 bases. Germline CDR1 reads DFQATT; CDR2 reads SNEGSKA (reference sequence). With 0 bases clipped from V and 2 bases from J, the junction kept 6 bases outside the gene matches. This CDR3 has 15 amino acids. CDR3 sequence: CSARDTTSAAYEQYF. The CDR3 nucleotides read TGCAGTGCTAGAGACACGACTAGCGCCGCCTACGAGCAGTACTTC.

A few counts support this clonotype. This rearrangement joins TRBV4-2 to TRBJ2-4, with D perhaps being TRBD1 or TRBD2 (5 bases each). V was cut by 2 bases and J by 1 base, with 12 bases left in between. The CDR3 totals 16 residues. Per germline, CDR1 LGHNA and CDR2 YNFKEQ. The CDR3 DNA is TGTGCCAGCAGCCAATCTCTCAGGGACGCCAAAAACATTCAGTACTTC. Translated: CASSQSLRDAKNIQYF.

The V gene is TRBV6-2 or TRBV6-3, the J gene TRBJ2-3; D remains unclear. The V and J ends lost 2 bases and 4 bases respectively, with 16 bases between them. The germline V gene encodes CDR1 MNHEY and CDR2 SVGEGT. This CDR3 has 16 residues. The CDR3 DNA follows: TGTGCCAGCAGTTACGAAGAACACTTATTGGCAGATACGCAGTATTTT. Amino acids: CASSYEEHLLADTQYF.

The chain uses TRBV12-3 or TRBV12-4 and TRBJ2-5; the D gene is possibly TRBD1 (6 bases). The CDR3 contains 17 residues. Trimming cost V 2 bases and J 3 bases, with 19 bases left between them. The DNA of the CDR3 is TGTGCCAGCAGTTTAAGTATTCAGCGGAAGGGGGAAGAGACCCAGTACTTC. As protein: CASSLSIQRKGEETQYF.